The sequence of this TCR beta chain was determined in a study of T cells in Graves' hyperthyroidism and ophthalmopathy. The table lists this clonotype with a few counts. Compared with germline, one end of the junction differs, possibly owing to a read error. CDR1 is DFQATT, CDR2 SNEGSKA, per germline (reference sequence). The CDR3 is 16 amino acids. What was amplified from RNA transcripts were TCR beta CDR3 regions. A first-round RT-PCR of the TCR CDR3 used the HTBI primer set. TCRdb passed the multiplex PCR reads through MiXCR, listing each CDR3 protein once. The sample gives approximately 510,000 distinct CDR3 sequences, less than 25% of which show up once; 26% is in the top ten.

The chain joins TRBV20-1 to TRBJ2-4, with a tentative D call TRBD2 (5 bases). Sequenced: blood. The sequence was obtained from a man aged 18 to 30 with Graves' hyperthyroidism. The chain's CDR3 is CSVRAEWNLAKNIKYF. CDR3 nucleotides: TGCAGTGTTCGAGCAGAATGGAATCTAGCCAAAAACATTAAGTACTTC.